The subject of this entry is one TCR beta chain. Its cognate antigen is unknown. The entry originates in a study of T cell responses to AZD1222 COVID-19 vaccine. The germline V gene encodes CDR1 LNHDA and CDR2 SQIVND (reference sequence). V gave up 5 bases and J gave up 9 bases; unmatched junction bases: 10. The CDR3 spans 14 residues. Whole-study results and caveats: Females made up more of the donors, who were largely white British, and clonal diversity may have come out too low. Spike was spanned by vaccine-associated CD4 TCRs, with dominance at 160-218 and 743-854. Samples come after the peak T cell response, not at day 14.

Profiled with immunoSEQ multiplex PCR; TCRdb holds only in-frame clones, not every one. Here the sample spans 130,000 to 150,000 clones, about 92% being singletons. Here the sequenced sample was peripheral blood, taken on day 0 of AZD1222 vaccination. The receptor's source is an adult in good health. The chain recombines TRBV19 with TRBJ2-1, with 7 positions matching TRBD2. The CDR3 DNA sequence: TGTGCCAGTAGTGGAGGACTACCGGGGGGTGAGCAGTTCTTC. Translated: CASSGGLPGGEQFF.